The clone carrying this T cell receptor beta chain came up a few times. Its specificity is unknown. This entry comes from a study of blood T cells in healthy people across ages. General study findings and limits: Estimates based on one million T cells were treated as lower bounds. The lack of PBMC sorting stopped any conclusive naive versus antigen-experienced comparison.

Germline assignment: CDR1 SGHTS and CDR2 YDEGEE. The CDR3 consists of 17 residues. V gave up 0 bases and J gave up 0 bases, with 15 bases separating them. The authors ran a second PCR of about 7 to 11 cycles using a sample-barcoded 5' primer and a J-beta primer mix. Every molecule of cDNA carried a tag from a template-switch adaptor with 12 random nucleotides. TCRdb fed the 5' RACE reads into MiXCR, producing one record per CDR3 protein. The table shows approximately 1,000,000 distinct CDR3 sequences, with roughly two fifths occurring only once. The TCR was taken from a man aged 18-30 years in good health. Sequenced material: blood. V and J are TRBV5-8 and TRBJ1-1; maybe TRBD1 (5 bases). The CDR3 reads CASSLGNGHTMNTEAFF. In nucleotides, the CDR3 is TGTGCCAGCAGCTTGGGTAACGGACACACCATGAACACTGAAGCTTTCTTT.